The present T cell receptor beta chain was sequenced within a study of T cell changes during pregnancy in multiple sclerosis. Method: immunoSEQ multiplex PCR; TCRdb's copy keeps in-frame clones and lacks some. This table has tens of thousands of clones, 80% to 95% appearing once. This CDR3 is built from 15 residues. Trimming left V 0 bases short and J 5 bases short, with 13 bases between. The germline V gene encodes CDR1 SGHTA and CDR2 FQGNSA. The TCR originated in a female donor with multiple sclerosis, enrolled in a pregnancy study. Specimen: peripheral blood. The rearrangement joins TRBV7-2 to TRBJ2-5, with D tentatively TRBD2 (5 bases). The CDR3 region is CASSLAPGGGETQYF. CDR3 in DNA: TGTGCCAGCAGCTTAGCGCCCGGCGGCGGGGAGACCCAGTACTTC.